These T cell receptor beta chains were read from a single sample in a study of blood T cell repertoires in COVID-19. Profiling relied on immunoSEQ multiplex PCR, and the TCRdb table lists in-frame clones only, not all of them. Among 150,000 to 200,000 clones listed, 70% to 90% were seen once. The sample taken for sequencing was peripheral blood. The receptors were sampled from a man younger than 35 with acute or convalescent COVID-19. CDR3s include the opening cysteine and the closing phenylalanine or tryptophan. Each record gives: V gene, D gene, J gene, CDR3 protein. D genes are given only for firm matches.

TRBV2,-,TRBJ2-7,CASTAGGSYEQYF
TRBV6-2/TRBV6-3,-,TRBJ1-5,CASSYSGGGRQPQHF
TRBV5-4,-,TRBJ1-3,CSSSLGGGISGNTIYF
TRBV29-1,TRBD2,TRBJ2-3,CSVVWRGGTDTQYF
TRBV7-2,-,TRBJ2-1,CASSLTSSLYNEQFF
TRBV2,TRBD1,TRBJ2-5,CASTTGTGGIVETQYF
TRBV4-1,TRBD2,TRBJ2-7,CASSQGTSGELSYEQYF
TRBV4-2,TRBD1,TRBJ1-1,CASSQDRDREAFF
TRBV25-1,-,TRBJ1-4,CASSEYTGTNEKLFF
TRBV7-9,TRBD1,TRBJ1-3,CASSETGRNSGNTIYF
TRBV30,-,TRBJ1-5,CAWSQGGLNNQPQHF
TRBV6-4,TRBD2,TRBJ2-1,CASSPAGGEESYNEQFF
TRBV5-8,TRBD2,TRBJ2-5,CASSLGRAGGQETQYF
TRBV30,-,TRBJ1-1,CAWRGSLNTEAFF
TRBV18,TRBD1,TRBJ1-5,CASSPRQGPSRQPQHF
TRBV11-1,-,TRBJ1-2,CATTRWEGPSGYTF
TRBV2,-,TRBJ2-5,CASSEGGGPQETQYF
TRBV6-5,-,TRBJ1-3,CASETASSGNTIYF
TRBV12-5,TRBD2,TRBJ2-2,CASGLVPLAGGHTGELFF
TRBV11-3,TRBD2,TRBJ2-1,CASSLEAGGGNEQFF
TRBV30,TRBD1,TRBJ1-4,CAWSVGTGREKLFF
TRBV11-2,TRBD2,TRBJ2-3,CASSFRLGGDTQYF
TRBV19,TRBD2,TRBJ2-2,CASSTSGVTGELFF